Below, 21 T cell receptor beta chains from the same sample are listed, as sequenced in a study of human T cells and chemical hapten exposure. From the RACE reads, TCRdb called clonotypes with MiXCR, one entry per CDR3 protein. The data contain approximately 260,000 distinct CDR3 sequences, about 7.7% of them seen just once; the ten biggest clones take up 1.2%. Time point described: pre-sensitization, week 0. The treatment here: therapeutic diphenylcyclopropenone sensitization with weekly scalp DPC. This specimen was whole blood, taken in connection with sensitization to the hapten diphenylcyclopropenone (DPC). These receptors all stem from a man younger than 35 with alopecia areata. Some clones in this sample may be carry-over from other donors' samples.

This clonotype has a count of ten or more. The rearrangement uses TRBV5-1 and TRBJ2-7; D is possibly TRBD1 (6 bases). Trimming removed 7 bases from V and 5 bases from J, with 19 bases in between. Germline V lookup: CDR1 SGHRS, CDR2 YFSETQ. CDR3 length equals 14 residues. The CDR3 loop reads CASRQGTPENEQYF. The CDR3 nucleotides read TGCGCCAGCCGTCAAGGGACACCGGAGAACGAGCAGTACTTC.

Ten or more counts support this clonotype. CDR3 residues: CASSPPGGGETQYF. The CDR3 DNA follows: TGTGCCAGCAGCCCTCCGGGGGGAGGAGAGACCCAGTACTTC. This chain uses TRBV27 with TRBJ2-5, with 7 bases that match TRBD2. The V segment lost 6 bases and the J segment 4 bases; nucleotides outside the gene matches: 8. CDR3 size: 14 residues. Germline CDR1 is MNHEY and CDR2 is SMNVEV (reference sequence).

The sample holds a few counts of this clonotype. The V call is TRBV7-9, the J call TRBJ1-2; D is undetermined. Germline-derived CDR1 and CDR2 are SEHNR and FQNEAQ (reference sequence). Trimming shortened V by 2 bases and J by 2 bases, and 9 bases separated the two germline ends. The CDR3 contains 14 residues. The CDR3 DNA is TGTGCCAGCAGCTTAAACGGGGAAAACTATGGCTACACCTTC. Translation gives CASSLNGENYGYTF.

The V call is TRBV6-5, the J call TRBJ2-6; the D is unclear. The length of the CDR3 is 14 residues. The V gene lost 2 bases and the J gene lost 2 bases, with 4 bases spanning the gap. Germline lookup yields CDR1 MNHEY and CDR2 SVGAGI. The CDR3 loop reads CASSYKPGANVLTF. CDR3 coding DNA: TGTGCCAGCAGTTACAAGCCTGGGGCCAACGTCCTGACTTTC.

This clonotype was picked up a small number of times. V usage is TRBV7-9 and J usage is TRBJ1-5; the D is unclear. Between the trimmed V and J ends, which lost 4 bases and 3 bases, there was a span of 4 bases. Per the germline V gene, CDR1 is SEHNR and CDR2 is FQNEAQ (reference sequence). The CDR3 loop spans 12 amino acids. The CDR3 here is CASSYDNQPQHF. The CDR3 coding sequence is TGTGCCAGCAGCTACGACAATCAGCCCCAGCATTTT.

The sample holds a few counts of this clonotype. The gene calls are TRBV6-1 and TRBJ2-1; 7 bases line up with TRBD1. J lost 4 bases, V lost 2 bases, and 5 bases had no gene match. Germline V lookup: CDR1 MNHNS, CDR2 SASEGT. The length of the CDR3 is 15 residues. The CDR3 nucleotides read TGTGCCAGCAGTGAACATGGGACAGCTTACAATGAGCAGTTCTTC. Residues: CASSEHGTAYNEQFF.

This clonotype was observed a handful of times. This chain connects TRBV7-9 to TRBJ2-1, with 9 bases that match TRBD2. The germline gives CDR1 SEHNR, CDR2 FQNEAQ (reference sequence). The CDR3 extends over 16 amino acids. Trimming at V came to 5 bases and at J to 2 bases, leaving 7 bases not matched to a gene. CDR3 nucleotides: TGTGCCAGCAGCCCGCGGGGGGGCGTCCCCTACAATGAGCAGTTCTTC. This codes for CASSPRGGVPYNEQFF.

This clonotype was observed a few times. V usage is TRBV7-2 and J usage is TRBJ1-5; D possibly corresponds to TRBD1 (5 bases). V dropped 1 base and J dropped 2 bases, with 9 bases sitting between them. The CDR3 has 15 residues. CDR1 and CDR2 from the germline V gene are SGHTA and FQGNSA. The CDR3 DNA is TGTGCCAGCAGCTTAGTAGCAGGGCGCAATCAGCCCCAGCATTTT. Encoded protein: CASSLVAGRNQPQHF.

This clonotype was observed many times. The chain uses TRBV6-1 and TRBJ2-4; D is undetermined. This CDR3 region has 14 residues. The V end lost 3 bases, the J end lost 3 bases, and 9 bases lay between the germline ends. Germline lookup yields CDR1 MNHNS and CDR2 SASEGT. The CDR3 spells CASSEGAIKNIQYF. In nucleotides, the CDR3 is TGTGCCAGCAGTGAGGGCGCGATCAAAAACATTCAGTACTTC.

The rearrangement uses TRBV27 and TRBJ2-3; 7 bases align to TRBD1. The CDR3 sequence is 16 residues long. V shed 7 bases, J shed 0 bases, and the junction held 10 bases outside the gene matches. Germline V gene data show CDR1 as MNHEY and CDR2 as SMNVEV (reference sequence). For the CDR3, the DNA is TGTGCCAGCAACTTCCTGGGACAGCAAAGCACAGATACGCAGTATTTT. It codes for CASNFLGQQSTDTQYF.

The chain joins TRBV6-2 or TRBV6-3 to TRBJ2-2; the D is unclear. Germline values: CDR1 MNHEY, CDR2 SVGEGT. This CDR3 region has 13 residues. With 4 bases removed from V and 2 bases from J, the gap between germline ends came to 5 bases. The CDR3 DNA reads TGTGCCAGCAGTTGGACCAACACCGGGGAGCTGTTTTTT. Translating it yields CASSWTNTGELFF.

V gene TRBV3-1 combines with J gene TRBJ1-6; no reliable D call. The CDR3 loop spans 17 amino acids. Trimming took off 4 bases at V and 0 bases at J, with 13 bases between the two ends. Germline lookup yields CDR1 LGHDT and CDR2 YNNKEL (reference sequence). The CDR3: CASSRAQVGSYNSPLHF. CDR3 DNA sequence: TGTGCCAGCAGCCGGGCCCAAGTAGGCTCCTATAATTCACCCCTCCACTTT.

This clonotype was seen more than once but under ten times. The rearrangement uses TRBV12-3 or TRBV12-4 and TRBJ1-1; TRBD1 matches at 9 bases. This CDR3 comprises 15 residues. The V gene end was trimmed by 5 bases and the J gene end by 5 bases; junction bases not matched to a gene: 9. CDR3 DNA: TGTGCCAGCAGTCAGATACAGGGGGCGCCGACTGAAGCTTTCTTT. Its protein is CASSQIQGAPTEAFF.

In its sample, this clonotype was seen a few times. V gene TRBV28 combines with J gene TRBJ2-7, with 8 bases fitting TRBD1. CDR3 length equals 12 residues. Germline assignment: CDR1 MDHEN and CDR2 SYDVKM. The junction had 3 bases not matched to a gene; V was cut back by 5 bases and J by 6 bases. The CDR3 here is CASSTTGGEQYF. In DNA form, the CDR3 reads TGTGCCAGCAGTACTACAGGGGGCGAGCAGTACTTC.

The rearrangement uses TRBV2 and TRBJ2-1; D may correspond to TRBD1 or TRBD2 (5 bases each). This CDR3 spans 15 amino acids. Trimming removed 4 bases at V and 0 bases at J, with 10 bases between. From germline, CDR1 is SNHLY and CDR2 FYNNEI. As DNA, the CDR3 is TGTGCCAGCAGTGGCGAGGGGAGCTCCTACAATGAGCAGTTCTTC. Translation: CASSGEGSSYNEQFF.

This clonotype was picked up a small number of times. The CDR3 DNA reads TGTGCCAGCAGCAGACAGGGGGCAGGCAATCAGCCCCAGCATTTT. Translating gives CASSRQGAGNQPQHF. The chain uses TRBV7-9 and TRBJ1-5; 10 nucleotides align to TRBD1. With 5 bases clipped from V and 2 bases from J, the junction kept 3 bases outside the gene matches. The V gene's germline CDR1 is SEHNR and CDR2 FQNEAQ (reference sequence). The CDR3 runs 15 residues.

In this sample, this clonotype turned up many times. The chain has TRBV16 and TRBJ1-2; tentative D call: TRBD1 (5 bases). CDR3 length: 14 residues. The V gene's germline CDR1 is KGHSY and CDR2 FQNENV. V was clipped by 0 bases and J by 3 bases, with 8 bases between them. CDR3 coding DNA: TGTGCCAGCAGCCAATCCGGACAACACTATGGCTACACCTTC. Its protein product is CASSQSGQHYGYTF. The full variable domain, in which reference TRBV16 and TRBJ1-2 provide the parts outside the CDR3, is GEEVAQTPKHLVRGEGQKAKLYCAPIKGHSYVFWYQQVLKNEFKFLISFQNENVFDETGMPKERFSAKCLPNSPCSLEIQATKLEDSAVYFCASSQSGQHYGYTFGSGTRLTVV.

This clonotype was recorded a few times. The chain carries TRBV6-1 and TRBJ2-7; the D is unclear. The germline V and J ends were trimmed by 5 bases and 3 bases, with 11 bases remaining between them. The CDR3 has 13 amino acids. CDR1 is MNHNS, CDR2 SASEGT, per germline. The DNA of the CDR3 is TGTGCCAGCAGTTTGACGGCAGGCTACGAGCAGTACTTC. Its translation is CASSLTAGYEQYF.

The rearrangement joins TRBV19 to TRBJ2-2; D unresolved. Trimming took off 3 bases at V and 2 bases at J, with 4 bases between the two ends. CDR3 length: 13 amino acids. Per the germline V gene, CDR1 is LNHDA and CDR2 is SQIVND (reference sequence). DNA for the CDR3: TGTGCCAGTAGTATGAGTAACACCGGGGAGCTGTTTTTT. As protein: CASSMSNTGELFF.

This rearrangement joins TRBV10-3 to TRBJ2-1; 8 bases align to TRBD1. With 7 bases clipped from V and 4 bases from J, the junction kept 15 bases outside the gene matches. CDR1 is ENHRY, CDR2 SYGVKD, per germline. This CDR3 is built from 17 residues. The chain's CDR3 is CAITGKGYTGGYNEQFF. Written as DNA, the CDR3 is TGTGCCATCACCGGAAAGGGATACACAGGGGGTTACAATGAGCAGTTCTTC.

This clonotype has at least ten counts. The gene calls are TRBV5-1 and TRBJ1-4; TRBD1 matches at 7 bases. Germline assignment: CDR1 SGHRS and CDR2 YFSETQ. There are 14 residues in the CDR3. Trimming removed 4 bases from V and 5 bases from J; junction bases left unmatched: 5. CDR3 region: CASSQGTANEKLFF. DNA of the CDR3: TGCGCCAGCAGCCAGGGGACAGCAAATGAAAAACTGTTTTTT.